Shown below are 23 T cell receptor beta chains from a single sample sequenced in a study of T-cell memory formation after mild COVID-19. TCRdb fed the 5' RACE reads into MiXCR, producing one record per CDR3 protein. The profile shows roughly 320,000 distinct CDR3 sequences, around 27% of them singletons. The sequenced material came from PBMCs or a T cell subset sorted from them (not recorded which). The receptors originated from an adult woman who had mild COVID-19 (a few samples of this study predate the infection). Cell type and time point are not known.

V usage is TRBV30 and J usage is TRBJ2-1, with D perhaps matching TRBD1 (7 bases). CDR3 length: 12 amino acids. Germline CDR1 and CDR2: GTSNPN and SVGIG (reference sequence). Deletions cut 5 bases from V and 7 bases from J, with 12 bases between. In nucleotides, the CDR3 is TGTGCCTGGGACAGGGCGGGGAATGAGCAGTTCTTC. Amino acids: CAWDRAGNEQFF. Filled out from reference TRBV30 and TRBJ2-1, the complete variable domain reads SQTIHQWPATLVQPVGSPLSLECTVEGTSNPNLYWYRQAAGRGLQLLFYSVGIGQISSEVPQNLSASRPQDRQFILSSKKLLLSDSGFYLCAWDRAGNEQFFGPGTRLTVL.

This chain connects TRBV28 to TRBJ2-5; D is possibly TRBD1 (5 bases). The CDR3 consists of 13 residues. Trimming shortened V by 5 bases and J by 7 bases, and 14 bases separated the two germline ends. CDR1 MDHEN and CDR2 SYDVKM come from the germline V gene. CDR3 DNA: TGTGCCAGCAGTCTGACAGAAAAAGGGACCCAGTACTTC. It is translated as CASSLTEKGTQYF. Drawing the rest from reference TRBV28 and TRBJ2-5, the complete variable domain is DVKVTQSSRYLVKRTGEKVFLECVQDMDHENMFWYRQDPGLGLRLIYFSYDVKMKEKGDIPEGYSVSREKKERFSLILESASTNQTSMYLCASSLTEKGTQYFGPGTRLLVL.

The chain links TRBV11-2 to TRBJ2-2, with D tentatively TRBD2 (6 bases). Germline assignment: CDR1 SGHAT and CDR2 FQNNGV. The CDR3 is made up of 15 amino acids. Trimming took 5 bases from V and 1 from J, leaving 11 bases between them. Written as DNA, the CDR3 is TGTGCCAGCAGCCGGCGGGAAGGGAACACCGGGGAGCTGTTTTTT. It specifies CASSRREGNTGELFF.

This clonotype has only a few counts. The chain is built from TRBV29-1 and TRBJ1-2; D remains unclear. Germline V CDR1 and CDR2: SQVTM, ANQGSEA. The CDR3 has 13 amino acids. V lost 4 bases and J lost 2, with 11 bases in between. The CDR3 here is CSVVAWGNYGYTF. Written as DNA, the CDR3 is TGCAGCGTTGTAGCCTGGGGAAACTATGGCTACACCTTC.

The V call is TRBV6-5, the J call TRBJ2-7; tentative D call: TRBD1 (6 bases). The CDR3 length is 16 residues. Germline V CDR1 and CDR2: MNHEY, SVGAGI. V was trimmed by 0 bases and J by 1 base, leaving 13 bases between them. The CDR3, as DNA: TGTGCCAGCAGTTACTCGATGGGACAAATATCCTACGAGCAGTACTTC. Its protein product is CASSYSMGQISYEQYF.

This clonotype was seen more than once but under ten times. The chain recombines TRBV25-1 with TRBJ2-5; D is ambiguous. Between the trimmed V and J ends, which lost 3 bases and 0 bases, there was a span of 11 bases. The CDR3 consists of 15 residues. Germline CDR1 reads MGHDK; CDR2 reads SYGVNS. The CDR3 region is CASSDSPAYQETQYF. CDR3 in DNA: TGTGCCAGCAGTGATTCGCCCGCGTACCAAGAGACCCAGTACTTC.

This clonotype has only a few counts. The chain has TRBV20-1 and TRBJ2-3; D perhaps matches TRBD2 (6 bases). The CDR3 extends over 14 amino acids. With 2 bases removed from V and 5 bases from J, the gap between germline ends came to 14 bases. From germline, CDR1 is DFQATT and CDR2 SNEGSKA (reference sequence). CDR3 DNA: TGCAGTGCTAGATCGGGCGGGGCCAGAGATACGCAGTATTTT. Translating it yields CSARSGGARDTQYF.

This chain connects TRBV7-2 to TRBJ2-3, with 9 bases fitting TRBD2. Losses at the gene ends were 4 bases for V and 1 base for J; bases not matched to a gene: 3. The CDR3 sequence is 15 residues long. The germline V gene encodes CDR1 SGHTA and CDR2 FQGNSA. For the CDR3, the DNA is TGTGCCAGCAGCTCCGTAGCGGGGGGCACAGATACGCAGTATTTT. It codes for CASSSVAGGTDTQYF.

This clonotype was counted only a few times. V and J are TRBV7-9 and TRBJ2-2; TRBD1 matches at 7 bases. The CDR3 runs 14 residues. V trimming: 10 bases; J trimming: 7 bases; junction bases outside the gene matches: 12. The germline gives CDR1 SEHNR, CDR2 FQNEAQ (reference sequence). The CDR3 bases are TGTGCCACTTCGGCTACAGGGACAGACGGGGAGCTGTTTTTT. Translating gives CATSATGTDGELFF. Based on the CDR3 plus reference TRBV7-9 and TRBJ2-2, the full variable domain is DTGVSQNPRHKITKRGQNVTFRCDPISEHNRLYWYRQTLGQGPEFLTYFQNEAQLEKSRLLSDRFSAERPKGSFSTLEIQRTEQGDSAMYLCATSATGTDGELFFGEGSRLTVL.

This clonotype has only a few counts. This chain connects TRBV12-3 or TRBV12-4 to TRBJ2-3; D might be TRBD2 (6 bases). Deletions cut 3 bases from V and 5 bases from J, with 12 bases between. The CDR3 contains 14 residues. CDR3 bases: TGTGCCAGCAGTTTGGGCGGGATTGGAGATACGCAGTATTTT. It codes for CASSLGGIGDTQYF.

J is TRBJ2-1 and V is TRBV7-2; 11 bases agree with TRBD2. After removal of 5 bases from V and 0 bases from J, the junction contained 9 bases not matched to a gene. The length of the CDR3 is 18 residues. CDR1 and CDR2 from the germline V gene are SGHTA and FQGNSA. The CDR3 sequence: CASSPWTSGWSSYNEQFF. CDR3 bases: TGTGCCAGCAGCCCATGGACTAGCGGGTGGAGCTCCTACAATGAGCAGTTCTTC.

This sequence joins TRBV5-1 and TRBJ1-5; D is unclear. CDR3 length: 15 amino acids. Trimming pared 0 bases from V and 5 bases from J, leaving 12 bases between. Germline V lookup: CDR1 SGHRS, CDR2 YFSETQ. The CDR3 coding sequence is TGCGCCAGCAGCTTGGCCAACGAAGATTATCAGCCCCAGCATTTT. Its translation: CASSLANEDYQPQHF.

This clonotype was seen more than once but under ten times. The chain uses TRBV5-5 and TRBJ2-1, with 10 bases that match TRBD1. The V segment lost 4 bases and the J segment 3 bases; nucleotides outside the gene matches: 4. CDR3 length equals 15 residues. CDR1 is SGHKS, CDR2 YYEKEE, per germline (reference sequence). The CDR3 DNA is TGTGCCAGCAGCGCGGGACAGGGGTACTACAATGAGCAGTTCTTC. It specifies CASSAGQGYYNEQFF.

The V call is TRBV4-3, the J call TRBJ2-7; tentatively, D is TRBD1 (5 bases). V lost 0 bases to trimming and J lost 6 bases, with 12 bases between them. Germline CDR1 reads LGHNA; CDR2 reads YSLEER. CDR3 length: 14 residues. The CDR3 sequence: CASSQDLRVGEQYF. Written as DNA, the CDR3 is TGCGCCAGCAGCCAAGATCTCAGGGTGGGCGAGCAGTACTTC.

This sequence joins TRBV5-5 and TRBJ1-2, with D uncertain. The V gene's germline CDR1 is SGHKS and CDR2 YYEKEE (reference sequence). This CDR3 region has 15 residues. V was clipped by 1 base and J by 2 bases, with 12 bases between them. In DNA form, the CDR3 reads TGTGCCAGCAGCTTGTATCCGGAATACAACTATGGCTACACCTTC. The encoded protein is CASSLYPEYNYGYTF. Complete variable domain (other parts from reference TRBV5-5 and TRBJ1-2): DAGVTQSPTHLIKTRGQQVTLRCSPISGHKSVSWYQQVLGQGPQFIFQYYEKEERGRGNFPDRFSARQFPNYSSELNVNALLLGDSALYLCASSLYPEYNYGYTFGSGTRLTVV.

The chain is built from TRBV27 and TRBJ1-1; D perhaps matches TRBD1 (5 bases). The CDR3 is made up of 13 amino acids. Per germline, CDR1 MNHEY and CDR2 SMNVEV (reference sequence). The V end lost 3 bases, the J end lost 9 bases, and 14 bases lay between the germline ends. In nucleotides, the CDR3 is TGTGCCAGCAGTTTGATGGGACGGGGGAAAGCTTTCTTT. It specifies CASSLMGRGKAFF.

V usage is TRBV7-9 and J usage is TRBJ1-1; D is ambiguous. V was pared by 3 bases and J by 3 bases, with 14 bases between. The CDR3 runs to 15 residues. Germline CDR1 reads SEHNR; CDR2 reads FQNEAQ (reference sequence). CDR3 sequence (DNA): TGTGCCAGCAGCTTTAATGAGGTTGGGGACACTGAAGCTTTCTTT. It codes for CASSFNEVGDTEAFF.

There are a few counts of this clonotype. The CDR3 nucleotides are TGCAGCGCAACGAGGGACCTCTCATATGGCTACACCTTC. Translation: CSATRDLSYGYTF. The chain carries TRBV29-1 and TRBJ1-2; maybe TRBD1 (5 bases). Looked up from germline, CDR1 is SQVTM and CDR2 is ANQGSEA. There are 13 residues in the CDR3. The germline V and J ends were trimmed by 7 bases and 5 bases, with 17 bases remaining between them.

This clonotype was counted a few times. J is TRBJ1-1 and V is TRBV12-3 or TRBV12-4; D is perhaps TRBD1 (6 bases). The CDR3 length is 15 residues. The V and J ends lost 2 bases and 3 bases respectively, with 13 bases between them. The CDR3 DNA reads as TGTGCCAGCAGTTTACCCGGGGGCGGGGACACTGAAGCTTTCTTT. It is translated as CASSLPGGGDTEAFF.

This rearrangement joins TRBV5-6 to TRBJ2-5; 7 bases agree with TRBD2. Looked up from germline, CDR1 is SGHDT and CDR2 is YYEEEE. V was pared by 4 bases and J by 7 bases, with 10 bases of the junction left unmatched. CDR3 length: 14 amino acids. Here the CDR3 reads CASSPSGTRRTQYF. In nucleotides, the CDR3 is TGTGCCAGCAGCCCGAGCGGGACTCGCCGGACCCAGTACTTC.

The CDR3 nucleotides read TGTGCCAGCAGCTTGGTTCCAGGGTATGGAGAGACCCAGTACTTC. This translates into CASSLVPGYGETQYF. The chain combines TRBV5-5 with TRBJ2-5, with D perhaps matching TRBD1 (5 bases). Deletions cut 0 bases from V and 4 bases from J, with 13 bases between. CDR1 is SGHKS and CDR2 is YYEKEE in the germline V gene (reference sequence). There are 15 residues in the CDR3.

The chain links TRBV11-3 to TRBJ2-1; 7 bases agree with TRBD1. The CDR3 runs 15 residues. Per germline, CDR1 SGHNT and CDR2 YENEEA. Germline trimming cut 5 bases from V and 4 bases from J; bases unmatched to any gene: 8. CDR3 in DNA: TGTGCCAGCAGCCCCCGACAGGGCCATTACAATGAGCAGTTCTTC. Translating gives CASSPRQGHYNEQFF.

The chain couples TRBV29-1 to TRBJ2-1; the D gene is possibly TRBD1 (7 bases). This CDR3 contains 14 residues. CDR1 and CDR2 (germline): SQVTM, ANQGSEA. V dropped 7 bases and J dropped 0 bases, with 13 bases sitting between them. CDR3 amino acids: CSARQGGSYNEQFF. The CDR3 bases are TGCAGCGCCAGACAGGGAGGCTCCTACAATGAGCAGTTCTTC.